The 9 T cell receptor beta chains given below trace back to one sample, sequenced in a study of blood T cell repertoires in COVID-19. Data came from immunoSEQ multiplex PCR; TCRdb stores just in-frame clones and leaves some out. The data contain about 160,000 clones, more than 75% of them seen just once; the ten biggest clones take up 15% to 20%. Sequencing was performed on peripheral blood. Receptor source: a man aged 60 to 69 with active or convalescent COVID-19.

CDR3 residues: CASSINRGTDQPQHF. The CDR3 DNA reads TGTGCCAGTAGTATCAACAGGGGAACGGATCAGCCCCAGCATTTT. The chain employs TRBV19 and TRBJ1-5, with TRBD1 matching over 7 bases. V shed 3 bases, J shed 5 bases, and the junction held 7 bases outside the gene matches. CDR3 size: 15 residues. Germline CDR1 and CDR2: LNHDA and SQIVND (reference sequence).

In this sample, this clone turned up once. J is TRBJ2-5 and V is TRBV5-4, with TRBD2 identical over 10 bases. Per the germline V gene, CDR1 is SGHNT and CDR2 is YYREEE (reference sequence). The CDR3 covers 15 residues. The V and J ends lost 2 bases and 4 bases, in that order; junction bases with no gene match: 5. The CDR3 DNA follows: TGTGCCAGCAGCTTAGAACTAGCGGGATTAGAGACCCAGTACTTC. Its translation: CASSLELAGLETQYF. The variable domain in full, completed from reference TRBV5-4 and TRBJ2-5, reads ETGVTQSPTHLIKTRGQQVTLRCSSQSGHNTVSWYQQALGQGPQFIFQYYREEENGRGNFPPRFSGLQFPNYSSELNVNALELDDSALYLCASSLELAGLETQYFGPGTRLLVL.

The chain recombines TRBV3-1 (or the pseudogene TRBV3-2) with TRBJ1-5, with 10 positions matching TRBD1. The V gene end was trimmed by 4 bases and the J gene end by 4 bases; junction bases not matched to a gene: 4. The CDR3 length is 15 residues. CDR1 is LGHDT, CDR2 YNNKEL, per germline (reference sequence). The CDR3 spells CASSPRTGGNQPQHF. For the CDR3, the DNA is TGTGCCAGCAGCCCCCGGACAGGGGGAAATCAGCCCCAGCATTTT.

The J gene is TRBJ1-1, the V gene TRBV7-2; 10 nucleotides line up with TRBD1. Germline values: CDR1 SGHTA, CDR2 FQGNSA. V lost 6 bases to trimming and J lost 5 bases; unmatched junction nucleotides: 12. The CDR3 spans 16 residues. The CDR3 coding sequence is TGTGCCAGCAGTGGACAGGGGGGCATCCCAGGTACTGAAGCTTTCTTT. Amino acid sequence: CASSGQGGIPGTEAFF. The whole variable domain, remainder taken from reference TRBV7-2 and TRBJ1-1, is GAGVSQSPSNKVTEKGKDVELRCDPISGHTALYWYRQSLGQGLEFLIYFQGNSAPDKSGLPSDRFSAERTGGSVSTLTIQRTQQEDSAVYLCASSGQGGIPGTEAFFGQGTRLTVV.

The sample holds a few counts of this clone. The same CDR3 can be traced to other DNA sequences in this sample. V gene TRBV12-3 or TRBV12-4 combines with J gene TRBJ1-2; D is undetermined. The CDR3 loop spans 13 amino acids. V lost 6 bases, J lost 0 bases, and 8 bases lay in between. The CDR3 is CASSPLANYGYTF. CDR3 in DNA: TGTGCCAGCAGCCCACTAGCTAACTATGGCTACACCTTC.

This clone was detected a few times. This rearrangement joins TRBV16 to TRBJ1-5, with D perhaps TRBD1 (6 bases). Germline V gene lookup returns CDR1 KGHSY and CDR2 FQNENV. CDR3 length: 15 residues. The ends were cut back, 3 bases at V and 4 bases at J, with 13 bases in the middle. The CDR3 region is CASSHPGGRNQPQHF. The CDR3 bases are TGTGCCAGCAGCCACCCGGGGGGCCGTAATCAGCCCCAGCATTTT. Complete variable domain (other parts from reference TRBV16 and TRBJ1-5): GEEVAQTPKHLVRGEGQKAKLYCAPIKGHSYVFWYQQVLKNEFKFLISFQNENVFDETGMPKERFSAKCLPNSPCSLEIQATKLEDSAVYFCASSHPGGRNQPQHFGDGTRLSIL.

The chain carries TRBV2 and TRBJ2-4; D gene unclear. The germline V gene encodes CDR1 SNHLY and CDR2 FYNNEI. V gave up 3 bases and J gave up 0 bases, with 6 bases separating them. This CDR3 is built from 14 residues. In DNA form, the CDR3 reads TGTGCCAGCAGTGACAGGATAGCCAAAAACATTCAGTACTTC. Amino acid sequence: CASSDRIAKNIQYF. The whole variable domain, filled in from reference TRBV2 and TRBJ2-4, reads EPEVTQTPSHQVTQMGQEVILRCVPISNHLYFYWYRQILGQKVEFLVSFYNNEISEKSEIFDDQFSVERPDGSNFTLKIRSTKLEDSAMYFCASSDRIAKNIQYFGAGTRLSVL.

CDR3 DNA sequence: TGTGCCAGCAGCTTAGGGATAGCGGGGTTCTACGAGCAGTACTTC. Residues: CASSLGIAGFYEQYF. The chain combines TRBV5-4 with TRBJ2-7, with TRBD2 matching 8 bases. The CDR3 loop spans 15 amino acids. Germline V gene sequence: CDR1 SGHNT, CDR2 YYREEE (reference sequence). V was clipped by 2 bases and J by 3 bases; unmatched bases: 7.

The chain carries TRBV6-5 and TRBJ1-1; no definite D call. The CDR3 sequence is 14 residues long. Germline-derived CDR1 and CDR2 are MNHEY and SVGAGI. V was shortened by 8 bases and J by 0 bases, with 13 bases between the two germline ends. CDR3 DNA sequence: TGTGCCAGCCTCAAGCGGAGCATGAACACTGAAGCTTTCTTT. It translates to CASLKRSMNTEAFF.